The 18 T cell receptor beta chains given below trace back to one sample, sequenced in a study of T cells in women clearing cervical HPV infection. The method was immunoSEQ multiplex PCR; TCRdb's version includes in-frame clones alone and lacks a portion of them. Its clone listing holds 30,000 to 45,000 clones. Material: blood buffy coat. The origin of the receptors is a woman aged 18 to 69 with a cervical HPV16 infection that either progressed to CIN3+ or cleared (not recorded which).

The CDR3 is CASSLSAGDRTDTQYF. The CDR3 bases that were read are TGCGCCAGCAGCTTGTCGGCAGGCGACCGCACAGATACG. The chain joins TRBV5-1 to TRBJ2-3; D unclear. The read terminates 3 residues before the CDR3 end, so the remaining end is supplied by the germline J gene. Per the germline V gene, CDR1 is SGHRS and CDR2 is YFSETQ. The V gene lost 1 base and the J gene lost 1 base, with 13 bases spanning the gap. The CDR3 is 16 amino acids.

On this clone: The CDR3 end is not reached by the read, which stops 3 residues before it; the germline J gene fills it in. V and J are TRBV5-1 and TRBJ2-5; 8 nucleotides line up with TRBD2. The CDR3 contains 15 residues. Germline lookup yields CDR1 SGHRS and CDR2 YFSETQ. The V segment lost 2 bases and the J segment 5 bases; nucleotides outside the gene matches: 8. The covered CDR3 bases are TGCGCCAGCAGCTTATTCGGGGGGGCTGGGGAGACC. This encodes CASSLFGGAGET. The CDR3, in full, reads CASSLFGGAGETQYF.

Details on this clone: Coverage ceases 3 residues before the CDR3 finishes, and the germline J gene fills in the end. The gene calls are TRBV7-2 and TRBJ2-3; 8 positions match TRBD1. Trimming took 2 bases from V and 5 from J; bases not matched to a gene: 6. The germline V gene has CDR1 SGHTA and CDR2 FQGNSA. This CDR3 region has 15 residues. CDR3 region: CASSLLGQAGDTQYF. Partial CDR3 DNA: TGTGCCAGCAGCTTATTGGGACAGGCGGGAGATACG. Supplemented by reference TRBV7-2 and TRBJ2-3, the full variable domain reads GAGVSQSPSNKVTEKGKDVELRCDPISGHTALYWYRQSLGQGLEFLIYFQGNSAPDKSGLPSDRFSAERTGGSVSTLTIQRTQQEDSAVYLCASSLLGQAGDTQYFGPGTRLTVL.

This CDR3 reads CASSDRQETQYF. The sequenced part of the CDR3 DNA is TGCGCCAGCAGCGACAGACAAGAGACC. The rearrangement uses TRBV5-1 and TRBJ2-5, with D tentatively TRBD1 (5 bases). The read gets to within 3 residues of the CDR3 end, and the germline J gene fills in the rest. Trimming removed 4 bases from V and 2 bases from J, with 6 bases in between. The CDR3 spans 12 residues. The V gene's germline CDR1 is SGHRS and CDR2 YFSETQ.

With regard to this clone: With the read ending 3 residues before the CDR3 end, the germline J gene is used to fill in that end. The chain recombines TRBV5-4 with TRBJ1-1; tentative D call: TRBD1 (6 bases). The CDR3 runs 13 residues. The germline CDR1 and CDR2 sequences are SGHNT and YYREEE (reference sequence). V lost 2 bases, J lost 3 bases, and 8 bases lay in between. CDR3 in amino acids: CASSFDRYTEAFF. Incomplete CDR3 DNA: TGTGCCAGCAGCTTTGACAGGTACACTGAA.

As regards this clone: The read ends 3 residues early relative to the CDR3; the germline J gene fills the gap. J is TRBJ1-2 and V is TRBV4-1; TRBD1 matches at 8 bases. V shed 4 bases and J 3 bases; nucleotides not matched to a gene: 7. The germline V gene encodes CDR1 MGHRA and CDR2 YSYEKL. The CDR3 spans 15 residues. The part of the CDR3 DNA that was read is TGCGCCAGCAGCCCAGAGACAGGGGCGGACTATGGC. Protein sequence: CASSPETGADYG. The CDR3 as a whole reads CASSPETGADYGYTF.

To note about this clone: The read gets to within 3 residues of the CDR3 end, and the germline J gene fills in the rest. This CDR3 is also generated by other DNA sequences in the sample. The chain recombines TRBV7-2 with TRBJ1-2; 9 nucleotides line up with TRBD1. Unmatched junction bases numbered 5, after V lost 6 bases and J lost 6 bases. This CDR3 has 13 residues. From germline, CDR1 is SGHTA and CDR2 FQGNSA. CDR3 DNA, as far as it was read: TGTGCCAGCAGACGGGACAGGGTGGATGGC. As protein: CASRRDRVDG. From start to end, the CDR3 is CASRRDRVDGYTF.

Partial CDR3 DNA: TGTGCCATCAAAAGCGGGGGGGATGCCGGGGAG. Translating it yields CAIKSGGDAGE. From start to end, the CDR3 is CAIKSGGDAGELFF. The genes are TRBV10-3 and TRBJ2-2; TRBD2 agrees at 10 bases. Coverage ceases 3 residues before the CDR3 finishes, and the germline J gene fills in the end. V dropped 7 bases and J dropped 6; count of bases not matched to a gene: 5. The CDR3 spans 14 residues. Germline loops: CDR1 ENHRY, CDR2 SYGVKD.

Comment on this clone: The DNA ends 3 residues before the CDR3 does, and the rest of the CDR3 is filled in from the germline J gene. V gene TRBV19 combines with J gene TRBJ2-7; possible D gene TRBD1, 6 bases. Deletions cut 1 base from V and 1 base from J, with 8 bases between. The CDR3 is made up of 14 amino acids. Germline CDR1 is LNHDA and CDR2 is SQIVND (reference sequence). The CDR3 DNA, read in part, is TGTGCCAGTAGTATAGCAGGGGATTCCTACGAG. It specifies CASSIAGDSYE. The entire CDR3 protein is CASSIAGDSYEQYF.

The CDR3 loop reads CASSLEVGGPLFF. The sequenced part of the CDR3 DNA is TGTGCCAGCAGCTTAGAGGTCGGGGGACCG. V is TRBV7-2 and J is TRBJ2-2; a possible D gene is TRBD2 (6 bases). The read is 3 residues too short to cover the CDR3 end, so that end is filled in from the germline J gene. CDR1 SGHTA and CDR2 FQGNSA come from the germline V gene. The CDR3 loop spans 13 amino acids.

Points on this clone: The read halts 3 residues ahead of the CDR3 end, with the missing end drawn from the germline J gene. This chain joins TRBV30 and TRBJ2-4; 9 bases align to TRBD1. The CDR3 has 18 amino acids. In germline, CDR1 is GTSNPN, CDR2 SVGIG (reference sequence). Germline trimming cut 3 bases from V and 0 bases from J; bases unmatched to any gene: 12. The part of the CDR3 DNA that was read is TGTGCCTGGAGCCAACCGGGACAGGGTCTTCTAGCCAAAAACATT. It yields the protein CAWSQPGQGLLAKNI. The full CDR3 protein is CAWSQPGQGLLAKNIQYF. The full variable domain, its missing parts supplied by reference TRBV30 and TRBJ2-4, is SQTIHQWPATLVQPVGSPLSLECTVEGTSNPNLYWYRQAAGRGLQLLFYSVGIGQISSEVPQNLSASRPQDRQFILSSKKLLLSDSGFYLCAWSQPGQGLLAKNIQYFGAGTRLSVL.

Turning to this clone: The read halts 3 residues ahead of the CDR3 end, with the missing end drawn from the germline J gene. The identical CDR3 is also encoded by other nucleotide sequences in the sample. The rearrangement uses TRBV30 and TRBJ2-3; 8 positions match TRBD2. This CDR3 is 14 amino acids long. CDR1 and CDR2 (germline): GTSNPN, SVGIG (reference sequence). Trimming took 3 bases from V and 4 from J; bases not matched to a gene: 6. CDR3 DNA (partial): TGTGCCTGGAGCCAGGTAGCGGGACCAGATACG. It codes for CAWSQVAGPDT. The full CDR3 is CAWSQVAGPDTQYF. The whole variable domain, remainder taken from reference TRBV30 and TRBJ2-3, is SQTIHQWPATLVQPVGSPLSLECTVEGTSNPNLYWYRQAAGRGLQLLFYSVGIGQISSEVPQNLSASRPQDRQFILSSKKLLLSDSGFYLCAWSQVAGPDTQYFGPGTRLTVL.

The part of the CDR3 DNA that was read is TGTGCCAGTAGTATTAGAGGGGTGGACACTGAA. Translating gives CASSIRGVDTE. The complete CDR3 sequence is CASSIRGVDTEAFF. The rearrangement links TRBV19 to TRBJ1-1, with D tentatively TRBD1 (5 bases). The read is 3 residues too short to cover the CDR3 end, so that end is filled in from the germline J gene. The CDR3 has 14 amino acids. Germline V gene data show CDR1 as LNHDA and CDR2 as SQIVND (reference sequence). The V end was cut by 3 bases, the J end by 3 bases, with 11 bases between. Filled out from reference TRBV19 and TRBJ1-1, the complete variable domain reads DGGITQSPKYLFRKEGQNVTLSCEQNLNHDAMYWYRQDPGQGLRLIYYSQIVNDFQKGDIAEGYSVSREKKESFPLTVTSAQKNPTAFYLCASSIRGVDTEAFFGQGTRLTVV.

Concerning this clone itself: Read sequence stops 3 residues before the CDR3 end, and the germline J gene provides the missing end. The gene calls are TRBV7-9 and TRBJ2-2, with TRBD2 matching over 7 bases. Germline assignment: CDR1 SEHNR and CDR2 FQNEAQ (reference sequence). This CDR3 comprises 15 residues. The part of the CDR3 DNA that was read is TGTGCCAGCAGCTTGGGAGGGGCCCTCAATTCACCG. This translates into CASSLGGALNSP. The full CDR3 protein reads CASSLGGALNSPLFF.

The sequenced part of the CDR3 DNA is TGTGCCATCAGTGGTTACCCGAGCGGGGGGGCAGATACG. As protein: CAISGYPSGGADT. The entire CDR3 protein reads CAISGYPSGGADTQYF. This chain joins TRBV10-3 and TRBJ2-3; 10 bases line up with TRBD2. The read terminates 3 residues before the CDR3 end, so the remaining end is supplied by the germline J gene. Germline assignment: CDR1 ENHRY and CDR2 SYGVKD. After removal of 4 bases from V and 4 bases from J, the junction contained 8 bases not matched to a gene. The CDR3 extends over 16 amino acids.

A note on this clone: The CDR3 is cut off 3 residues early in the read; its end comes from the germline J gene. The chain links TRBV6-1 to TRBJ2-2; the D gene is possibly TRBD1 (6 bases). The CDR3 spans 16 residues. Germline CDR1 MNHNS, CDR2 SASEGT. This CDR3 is CASSEDRTAFNEKLFF. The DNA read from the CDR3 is TGTGCCAGCAGTGAAGACCGGACAGCCTTTAATGAAAAG.

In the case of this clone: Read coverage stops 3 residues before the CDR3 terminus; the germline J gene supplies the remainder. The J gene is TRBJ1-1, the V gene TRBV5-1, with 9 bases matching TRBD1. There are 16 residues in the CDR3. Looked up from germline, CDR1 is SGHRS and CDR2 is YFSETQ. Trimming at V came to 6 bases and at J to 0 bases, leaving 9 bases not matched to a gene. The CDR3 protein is CASTPGGQGMNTEAFF. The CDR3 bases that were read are TGCGCCAGCACCCCTGGTGGACAGGGGATGAACACTGAA. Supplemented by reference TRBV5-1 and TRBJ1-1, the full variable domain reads KAGVTQTPRYLIKTRGQQVTLSCSPISGHRSVSWYQQTPGQGLQFLFEYFSETQRNKGNFPGRFSGRQFSNSRSEMNVSTLELGDSALYLCASTPGGQGMNTEAFFGQGTRLTVV.

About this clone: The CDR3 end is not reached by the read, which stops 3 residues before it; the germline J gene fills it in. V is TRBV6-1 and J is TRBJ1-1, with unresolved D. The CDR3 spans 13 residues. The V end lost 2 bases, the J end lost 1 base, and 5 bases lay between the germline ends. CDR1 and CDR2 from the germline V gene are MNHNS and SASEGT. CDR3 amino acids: CASSEHRNTEAFF. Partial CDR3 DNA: TGTGCCAGCAGTGAACATAGGAACACTGAA.